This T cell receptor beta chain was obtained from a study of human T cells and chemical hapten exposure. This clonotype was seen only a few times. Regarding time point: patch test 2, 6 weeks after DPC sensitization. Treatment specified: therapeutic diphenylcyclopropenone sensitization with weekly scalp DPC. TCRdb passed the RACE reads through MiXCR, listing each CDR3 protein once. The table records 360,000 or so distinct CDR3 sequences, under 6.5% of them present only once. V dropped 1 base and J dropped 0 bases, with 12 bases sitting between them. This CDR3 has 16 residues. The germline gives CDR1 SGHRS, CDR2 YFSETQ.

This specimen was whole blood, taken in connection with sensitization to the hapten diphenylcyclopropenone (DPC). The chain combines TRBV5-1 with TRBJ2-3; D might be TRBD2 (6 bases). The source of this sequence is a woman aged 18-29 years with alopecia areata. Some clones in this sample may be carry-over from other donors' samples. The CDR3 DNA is TGCGCCAGCAGCTTGAAGGAGGGAACGAGCACAGATACGCAGTATTTT. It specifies CASSLKEGTSTDTQYF.